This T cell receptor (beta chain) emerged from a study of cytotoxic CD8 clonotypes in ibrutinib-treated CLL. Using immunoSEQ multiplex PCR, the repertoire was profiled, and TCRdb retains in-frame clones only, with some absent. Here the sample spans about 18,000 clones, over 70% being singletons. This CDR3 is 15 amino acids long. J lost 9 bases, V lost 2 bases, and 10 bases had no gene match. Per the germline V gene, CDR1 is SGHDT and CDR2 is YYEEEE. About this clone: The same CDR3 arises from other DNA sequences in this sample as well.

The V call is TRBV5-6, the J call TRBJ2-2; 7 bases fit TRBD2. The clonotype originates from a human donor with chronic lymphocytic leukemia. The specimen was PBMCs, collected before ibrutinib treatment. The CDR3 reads CASSFGAGSSRELFF. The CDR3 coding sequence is TGTGCCAGCAGCTTCGGAGCGGGGAGTAGTAGGGAGCTGTTTTTT.